The present TCR beta chain was sequenced within a study of regulatory T cells in long-lasting Graves disease. For TCR beta, libraries came from iRepertoire HTBI primers and Arm-PCR of CDR3 regions. TCRdb reprocessed the multiplex PCR reads via MiXCR and lists one record per CDR3 protein. The sample contains roughly 560,000 distinct CDR3 sequences, around 13% of which appear only once. This clonotype came up many times. Germline V gene data show CDR1 as SNHLY and CDR2 as FYNNEI. Between the trimmed V and J ends, which lost 2 bases and 7 bases, there was a span of 15 bases. The CDR3 is 15 amino acids. Specified time point: newly diagnosed GD, antithyroid drugs for less than 3 months. Following extraction of RNA from PBMCs, that RNA was used to make the TCR library. This same sample was also taken into another study, of T cells in Graves' hyperthyroidism and ophthalmopathy. Turning to that study: A model of 13 V-J features distinguished ophthalmopathy from stable hyperthyroidism.

The TCR was taken from a woman aged 25 to 45 with Graves disease. This specimen consisted of peripheral blood mononuclear cells (PBMCs), obtained at new diagnosis, from a patient treated with antithyroid drugs. The rearrangement uses TRBV2 and TRBJ2-1, with D unclear. The CDR3 reads CASSELGVLGNEQFF. CDR3 DNA: TGTGCCAGCAGTGAACTAGGCGTCCTTGGTAATGAGCAGTTCTTC. The full variable domain, its missing parts supplied by reference TRBV2 and TRBJ2-1, is EPEVTQTPSHQVTQMGQEVILRCVPISNHLYFYWYRQILGQKVEFLVSFYNNEISEKSEIFDDQFSVERPDGSNFTLKIRSTKLEDSAMYFCASSELGVLGNEQFFGPGTRLTVL.